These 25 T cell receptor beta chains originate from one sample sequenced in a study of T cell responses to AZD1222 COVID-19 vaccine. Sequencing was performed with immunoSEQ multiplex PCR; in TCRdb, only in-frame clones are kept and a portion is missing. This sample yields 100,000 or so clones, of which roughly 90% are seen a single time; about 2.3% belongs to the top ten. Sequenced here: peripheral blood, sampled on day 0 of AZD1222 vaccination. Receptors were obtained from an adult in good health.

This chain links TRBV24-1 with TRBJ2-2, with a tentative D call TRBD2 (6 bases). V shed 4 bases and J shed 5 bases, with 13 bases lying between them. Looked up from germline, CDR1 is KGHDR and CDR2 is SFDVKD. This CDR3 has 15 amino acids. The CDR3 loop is CATSEGGNPTGELFF. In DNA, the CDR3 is TGTGCCACCAGTGAAGGCGGGAACCCAACCGGGGAGCTGTTTTTT.

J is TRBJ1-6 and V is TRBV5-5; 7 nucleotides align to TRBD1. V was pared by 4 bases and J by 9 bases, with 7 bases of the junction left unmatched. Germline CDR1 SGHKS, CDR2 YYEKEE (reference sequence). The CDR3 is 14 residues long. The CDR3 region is CASSGGQASSPLHF. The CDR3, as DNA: TGTGCCAGCAGCGGCGGACAGGCGAGTTCACCCCTCCACTTT. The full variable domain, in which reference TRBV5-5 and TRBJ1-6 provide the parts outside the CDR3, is DAGVTQSPTHLIKTRGQQVTLRCSPISGHKSVSWYQQVLGQGPQFIFQYYEKEERGRGNFPDRFSARQFPNYSSELNVNALLLGDSALYLCASSGGQASSPLHFGNGTRLTVT.

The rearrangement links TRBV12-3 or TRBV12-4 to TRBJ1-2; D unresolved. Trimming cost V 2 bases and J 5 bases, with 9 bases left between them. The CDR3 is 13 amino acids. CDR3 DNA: TGTGCCAGCAGTTTAATGGCAAGTTATGGCTACACCTTC. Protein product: CASSLMASYGYTF.

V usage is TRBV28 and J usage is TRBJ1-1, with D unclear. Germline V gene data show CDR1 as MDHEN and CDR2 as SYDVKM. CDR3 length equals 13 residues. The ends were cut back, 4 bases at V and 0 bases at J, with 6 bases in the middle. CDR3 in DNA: TGTGCCAGCAGTTCTTATATGAACACTGAAGCTTTCTTT. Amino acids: CASSSYMNTEAFF.

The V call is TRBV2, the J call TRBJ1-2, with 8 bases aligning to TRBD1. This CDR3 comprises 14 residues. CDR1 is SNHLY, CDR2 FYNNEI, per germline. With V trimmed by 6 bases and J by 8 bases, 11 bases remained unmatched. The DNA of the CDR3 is TGTGCCAGCAGCAAAGAACAGGGGGTACGGGGCTACACCTTC. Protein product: CASSKEQGVRGYTF.

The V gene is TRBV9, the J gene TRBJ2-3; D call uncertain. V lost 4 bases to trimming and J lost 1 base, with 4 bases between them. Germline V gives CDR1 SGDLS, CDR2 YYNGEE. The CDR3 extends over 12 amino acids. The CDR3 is CASSSRTDTQYF. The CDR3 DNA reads TGTGCCAGCAGCTCACGCACAGATACGCAGTATTTT.

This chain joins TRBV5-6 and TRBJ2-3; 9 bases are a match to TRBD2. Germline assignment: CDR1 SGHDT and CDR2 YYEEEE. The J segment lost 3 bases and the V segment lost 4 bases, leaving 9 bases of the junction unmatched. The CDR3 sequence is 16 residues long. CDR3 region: CASSPLRGGITDTQYF. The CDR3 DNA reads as TGTGCCAGCAGCCCTTTGCGGGGGGGAATAACAGATACGCAGTATTTT.

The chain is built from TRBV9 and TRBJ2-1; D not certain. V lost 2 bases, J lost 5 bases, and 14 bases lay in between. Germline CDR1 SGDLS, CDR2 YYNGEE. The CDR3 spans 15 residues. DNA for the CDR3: TGTGCCAGCAGCGTTCAGGACGCTTATAACAATGAGCAGTTCTTC. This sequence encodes CASSVQDAYNNEQFF.

The CDR3 is CATGGPNEQFF. Here the CDR3 DNA reads TGTGCCACCGGTGGGCCCAATGAGCAGTTCTTC. This chain uses TRBV6-5 with TRBJ2-1; the D is unclear. Germline assignment: CDR1 MNHEY and CDR2 SVGAGI. CDR3 length: 11 residues. V was cut by 10 bases and J by 6 bases, with 10 bases left in between.

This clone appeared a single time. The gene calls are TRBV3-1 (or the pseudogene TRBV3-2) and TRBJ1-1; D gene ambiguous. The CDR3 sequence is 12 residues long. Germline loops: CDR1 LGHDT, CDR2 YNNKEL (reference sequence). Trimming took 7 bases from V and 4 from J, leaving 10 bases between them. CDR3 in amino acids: CASNQLGTEAFF. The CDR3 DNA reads TGTGCCAGCAACCAGCTGGGCACTGAAGCTTTCTTT.

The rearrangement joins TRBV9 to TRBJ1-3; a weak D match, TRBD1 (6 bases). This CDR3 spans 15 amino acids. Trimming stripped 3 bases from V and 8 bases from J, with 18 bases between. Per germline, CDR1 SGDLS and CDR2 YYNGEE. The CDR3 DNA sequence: TGTGCCAGCAGCGCGCATGACAGGACCGAGGACACCATATATTTT. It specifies CASSAHDRTEDTIYF.

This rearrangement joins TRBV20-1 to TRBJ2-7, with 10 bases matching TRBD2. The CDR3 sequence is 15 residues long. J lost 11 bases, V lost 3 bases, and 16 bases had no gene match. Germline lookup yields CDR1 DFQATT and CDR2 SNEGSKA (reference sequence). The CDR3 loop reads CSASGGSTSGAMEYF. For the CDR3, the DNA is TGCAGTGCTAGTGGGGGCTCTACTAGCGGGGCAATGGAGTACTTC.

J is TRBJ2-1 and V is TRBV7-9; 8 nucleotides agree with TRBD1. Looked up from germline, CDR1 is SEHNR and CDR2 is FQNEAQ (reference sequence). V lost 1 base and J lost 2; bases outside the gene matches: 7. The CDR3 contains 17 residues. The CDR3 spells CASSLVSSRGPYNEQFF. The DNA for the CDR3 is TGTGCCAGCAGCTTAGTCTCGAGCAGGGGGCCCTACAATGAGCAGTTCTTC.

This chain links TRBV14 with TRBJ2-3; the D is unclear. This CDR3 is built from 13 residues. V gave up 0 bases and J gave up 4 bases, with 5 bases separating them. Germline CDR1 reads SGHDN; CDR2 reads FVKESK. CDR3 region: CASSQEGSDTQYF. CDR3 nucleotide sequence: TGTGCCAGCAGCCAAGAGGGGTCAGATACGCAGTATTTT.

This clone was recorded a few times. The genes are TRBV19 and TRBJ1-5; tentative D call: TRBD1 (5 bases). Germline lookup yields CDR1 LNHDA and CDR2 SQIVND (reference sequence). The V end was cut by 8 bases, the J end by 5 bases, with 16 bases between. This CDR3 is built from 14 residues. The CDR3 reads CASRDGGTYQPQHF. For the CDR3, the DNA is TGTGCCAGTCGGGACGGAGGAACTTATCAGCCCCAGCATTTT.

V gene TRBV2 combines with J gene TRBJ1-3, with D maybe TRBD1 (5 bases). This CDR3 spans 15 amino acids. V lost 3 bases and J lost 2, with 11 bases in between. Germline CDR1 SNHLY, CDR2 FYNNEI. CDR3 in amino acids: CASSESRGAGNTIYF. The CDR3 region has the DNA TGTGCCAGCAGTGAGAGTAGGGGAGCTGGAAACACCATATATTTT. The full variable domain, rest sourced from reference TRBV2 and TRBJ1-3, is EPEVTQTPSHQVTQMGQEVILRCVPISNHLYFYWYRQILGQKVEFLVSFYNNEISEKSEIFDDQFSVERPDGSNFTLKIRSTKLEDSAMYFCASSESRGAGNTIYFGEGSWLTVV.

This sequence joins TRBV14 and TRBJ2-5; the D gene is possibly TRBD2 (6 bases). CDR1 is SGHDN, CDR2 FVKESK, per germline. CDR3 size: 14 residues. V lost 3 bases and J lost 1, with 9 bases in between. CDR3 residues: CASSHWGGQETQYF. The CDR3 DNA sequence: TGTGCCAGCAGCCACTGGGGAGGCCAAGAGACCCAGTACTTC.

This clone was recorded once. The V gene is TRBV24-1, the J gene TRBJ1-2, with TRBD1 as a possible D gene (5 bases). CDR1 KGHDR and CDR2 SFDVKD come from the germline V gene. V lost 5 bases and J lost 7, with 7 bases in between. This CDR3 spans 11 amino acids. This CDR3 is CATSGGGGYTF. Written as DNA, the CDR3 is TGTGCCACCAGTGGGGGGGGTGGCTACACCTTC.

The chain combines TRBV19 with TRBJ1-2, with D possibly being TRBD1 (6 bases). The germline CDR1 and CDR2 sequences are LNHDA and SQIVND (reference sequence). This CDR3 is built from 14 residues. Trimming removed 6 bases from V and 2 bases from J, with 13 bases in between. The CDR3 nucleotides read TGTGCCAGTAGGGACAGCAATTCAAACTATGGCTACACCTTC. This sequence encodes CASRDSNSNYGYTF.

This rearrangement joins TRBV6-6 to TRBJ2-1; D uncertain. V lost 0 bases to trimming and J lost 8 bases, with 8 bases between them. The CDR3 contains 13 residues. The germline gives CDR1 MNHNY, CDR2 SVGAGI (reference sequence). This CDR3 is CASSYSTPHEQFF. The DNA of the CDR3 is TGTGCCAGCAGTTACTCGACCCCCCATGAGCAGTTCTTC.

CDR3: CASSQVYGTGAQETQYF. The DNA for the CDR3 is TGCGCCAGCAGCCAAGTTTATGGGACAGGGGCCCAAGAGACCCAGTACTTC. The chain recombines TRBV4-1 with TRBJ2-5; 10 bases fit TRBD1. The CDR3 sequence is 17 residues long. CDR1 is MGHRA, CDR2 YSYEKL, per germline. V lost 1 base and J lost 1; bases outside the gene matches: 6.

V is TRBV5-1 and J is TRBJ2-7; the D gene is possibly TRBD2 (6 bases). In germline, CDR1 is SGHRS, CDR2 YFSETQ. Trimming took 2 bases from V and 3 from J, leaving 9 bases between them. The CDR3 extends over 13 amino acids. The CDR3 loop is CASSFGGSYEQYF. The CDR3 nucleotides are TGCGCCAGCAGCTTTGGGGGGAGCTACGAGCAGTACTTC.

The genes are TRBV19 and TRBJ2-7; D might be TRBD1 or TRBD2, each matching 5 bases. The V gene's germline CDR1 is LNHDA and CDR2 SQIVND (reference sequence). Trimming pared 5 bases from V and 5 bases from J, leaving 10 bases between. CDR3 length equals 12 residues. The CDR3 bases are TGTGCCAGTAGTGGGGGAAAGGACGAGCAGTACTTC. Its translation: CASSGGKDEQYF.

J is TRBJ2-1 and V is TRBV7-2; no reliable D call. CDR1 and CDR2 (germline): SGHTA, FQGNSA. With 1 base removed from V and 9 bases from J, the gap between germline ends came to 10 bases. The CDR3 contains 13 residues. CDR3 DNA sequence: TGTGCCAGCAGCTTAGTTTCGGCACGTGAGCAGTTCTTC. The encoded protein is CASSLVSAREQFF.

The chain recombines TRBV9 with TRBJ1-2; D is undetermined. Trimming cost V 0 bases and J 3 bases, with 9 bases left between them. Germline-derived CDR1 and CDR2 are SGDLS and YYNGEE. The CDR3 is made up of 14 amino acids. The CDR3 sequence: CASSVGLGDYGYTF. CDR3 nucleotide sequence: TGTGCCAGCAGCGTAGGCCTCGGGGACTATGGCTACACCTTC.